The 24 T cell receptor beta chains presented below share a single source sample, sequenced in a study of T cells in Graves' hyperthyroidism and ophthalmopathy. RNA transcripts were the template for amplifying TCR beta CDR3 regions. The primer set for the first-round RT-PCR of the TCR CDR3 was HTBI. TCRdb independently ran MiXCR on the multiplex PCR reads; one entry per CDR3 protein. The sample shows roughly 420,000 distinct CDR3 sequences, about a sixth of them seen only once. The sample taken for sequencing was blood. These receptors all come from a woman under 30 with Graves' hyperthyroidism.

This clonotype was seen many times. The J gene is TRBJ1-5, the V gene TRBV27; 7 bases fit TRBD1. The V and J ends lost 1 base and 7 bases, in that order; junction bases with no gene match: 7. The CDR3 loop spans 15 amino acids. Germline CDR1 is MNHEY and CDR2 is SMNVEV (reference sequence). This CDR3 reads CASSLYRGGDQPQHF. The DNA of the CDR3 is TGTGCCAGCAGTTTATACAGGGGAGGGGACCAGCCCCAGCATTTT.

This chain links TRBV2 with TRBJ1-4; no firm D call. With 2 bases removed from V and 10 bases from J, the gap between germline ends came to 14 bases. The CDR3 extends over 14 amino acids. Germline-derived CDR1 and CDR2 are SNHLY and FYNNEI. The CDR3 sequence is CASSEYQGRGKLFF. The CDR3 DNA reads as TGTGCCAGCAGTGAATATCAAGGTCGGGGAAAACTGTTTTTT.

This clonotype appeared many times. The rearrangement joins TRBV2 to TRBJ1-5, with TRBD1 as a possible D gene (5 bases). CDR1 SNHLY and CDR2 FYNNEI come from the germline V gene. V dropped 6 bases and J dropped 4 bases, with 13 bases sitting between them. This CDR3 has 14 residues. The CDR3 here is CASRNRGENQPQHF. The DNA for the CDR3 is TGTGCCAGCAGGAATAGGGGCGAGAATCAGCCCCAGCATTTT.

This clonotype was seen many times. CDR3 in DNA: TGCGCCAGCAGCTCAGACCCGGGGACTAGCTTAGGTCGGAATGAGCAGTTCTTC. Its protein is CASSSDPGTSLGRNEQFF. V is TRBV5-1 and J is TRBJ2-1; 9 nucleotides line up with TRBD2. CDR3 size: 18 residues. J gave up 7 bases and V 3 bases, and 17 bases lay outside the gene matches. Germline V CDR1 and CDR2: SGHRS, YFSETQ.

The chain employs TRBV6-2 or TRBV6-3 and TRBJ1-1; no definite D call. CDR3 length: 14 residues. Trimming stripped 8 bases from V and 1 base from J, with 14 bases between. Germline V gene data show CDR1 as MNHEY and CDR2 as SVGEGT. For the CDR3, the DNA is TGTGCCAGCGGAAGAGGCGCTCCGAACACTGAAGCTTTCTTT. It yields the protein CASGRGAPNTEAFF.

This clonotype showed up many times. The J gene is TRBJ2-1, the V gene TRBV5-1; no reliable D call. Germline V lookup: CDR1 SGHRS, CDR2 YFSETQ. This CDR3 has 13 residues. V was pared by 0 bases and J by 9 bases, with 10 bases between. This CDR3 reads CASSLDTGPEQFF. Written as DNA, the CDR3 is TGCGCCAGCAGCTTGGATACTGGCCCTGAGCAGTTCTTC.

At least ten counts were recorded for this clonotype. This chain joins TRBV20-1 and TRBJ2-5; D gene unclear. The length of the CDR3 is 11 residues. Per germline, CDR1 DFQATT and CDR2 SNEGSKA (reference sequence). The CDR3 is CTARRAETQYF. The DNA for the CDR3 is TGCACCGCTAGAAGGGCCGAGACCCAGTACTTC.

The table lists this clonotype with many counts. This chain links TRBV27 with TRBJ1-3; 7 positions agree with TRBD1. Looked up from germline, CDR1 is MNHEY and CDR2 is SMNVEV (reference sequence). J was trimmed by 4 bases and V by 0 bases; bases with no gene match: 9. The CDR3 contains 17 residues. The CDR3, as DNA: TGTGCCAGCAGTTTATCGGGGCAGGGGGTAGGAGGAAACACCATATATTTT. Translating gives CASSLSGQGVGGNTIYF.

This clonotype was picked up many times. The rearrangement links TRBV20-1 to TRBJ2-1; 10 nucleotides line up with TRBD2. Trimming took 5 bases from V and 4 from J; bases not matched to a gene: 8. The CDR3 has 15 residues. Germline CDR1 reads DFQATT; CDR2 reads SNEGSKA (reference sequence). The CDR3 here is CSAFPGLALYNEQFF. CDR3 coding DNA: TGCAGTGCTTTCCCGGGACTAGCGTTATACAATGAGCAGTTCTTC.

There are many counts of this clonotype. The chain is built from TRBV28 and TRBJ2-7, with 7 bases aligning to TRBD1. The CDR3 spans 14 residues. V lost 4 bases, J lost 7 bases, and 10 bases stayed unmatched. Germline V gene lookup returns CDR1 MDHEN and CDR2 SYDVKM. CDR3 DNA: TGTGCCAGCAGTTACCTGCGACAGGGCGGGGAGCAGTACTTC. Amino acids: CASSYLRQGGEQYF.

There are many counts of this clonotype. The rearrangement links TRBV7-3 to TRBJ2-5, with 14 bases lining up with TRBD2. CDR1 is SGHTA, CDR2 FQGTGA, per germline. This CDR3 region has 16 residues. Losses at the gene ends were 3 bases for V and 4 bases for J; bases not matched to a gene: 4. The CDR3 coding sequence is TGTGCCAGCAGCTTTCCGGGACTAGCGGGGGCAGAGACCCAGTACTTC. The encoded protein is CASSFPGLAGAETQYF. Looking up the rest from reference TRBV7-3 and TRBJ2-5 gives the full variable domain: GAGVSQTPSNKVTEKGKYVELRCDPISGHTALYWYRQSLGQGPEFLIYFQGTGAADDSGLPNDRFFAVRPEGSVSTLKIQRTERGDSAVYLCASSFPGLAGAETQYFGPGTRLLVL.

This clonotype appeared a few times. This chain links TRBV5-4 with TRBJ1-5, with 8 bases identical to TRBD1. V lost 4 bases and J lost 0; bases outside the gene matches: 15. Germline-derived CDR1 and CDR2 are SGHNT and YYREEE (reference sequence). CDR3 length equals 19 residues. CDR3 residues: CASSPRQGPPPYSNQPQHF. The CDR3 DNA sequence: TGTGCCAGCAGCCCACGACAGGGGCCCCCCCCGTATAGCAATCAGCCCCAGCATTTT.

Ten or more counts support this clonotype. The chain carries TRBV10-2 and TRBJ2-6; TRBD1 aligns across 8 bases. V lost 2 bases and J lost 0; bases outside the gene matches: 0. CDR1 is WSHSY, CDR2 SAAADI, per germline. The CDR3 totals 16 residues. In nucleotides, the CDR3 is TGCGCCAGCAGTGAGACAGGGGGCTCTGGGGCCAACGTCCTGACTTTC. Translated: CASSETGGSGANVLTF.

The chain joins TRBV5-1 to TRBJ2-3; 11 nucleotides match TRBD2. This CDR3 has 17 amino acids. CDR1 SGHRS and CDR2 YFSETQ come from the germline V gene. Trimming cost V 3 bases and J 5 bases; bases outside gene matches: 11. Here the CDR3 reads CASSSSATSGAQDTQYF. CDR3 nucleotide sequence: TGCGCCAGCAGCTCATCGGCGACTAGCGGGGCTCAAGATACGCAGTATTTT.

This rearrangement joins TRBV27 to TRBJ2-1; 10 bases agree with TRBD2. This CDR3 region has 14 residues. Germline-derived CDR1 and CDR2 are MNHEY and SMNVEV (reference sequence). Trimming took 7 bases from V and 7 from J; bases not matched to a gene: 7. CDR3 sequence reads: CASTSGRSGNEQFF. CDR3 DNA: TGTGCCAGCACTAGCGGGAGATCAGGGAATGAGCAGTTCTTC.

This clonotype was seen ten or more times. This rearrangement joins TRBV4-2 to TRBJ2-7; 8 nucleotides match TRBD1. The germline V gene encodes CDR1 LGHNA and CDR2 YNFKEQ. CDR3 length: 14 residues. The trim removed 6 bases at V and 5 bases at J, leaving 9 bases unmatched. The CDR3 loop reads CASSAGQASDEQYF. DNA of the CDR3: TGTGCCAGCAGTGCGGGACAGGCGAGTGACGAGCAGTACTTC.

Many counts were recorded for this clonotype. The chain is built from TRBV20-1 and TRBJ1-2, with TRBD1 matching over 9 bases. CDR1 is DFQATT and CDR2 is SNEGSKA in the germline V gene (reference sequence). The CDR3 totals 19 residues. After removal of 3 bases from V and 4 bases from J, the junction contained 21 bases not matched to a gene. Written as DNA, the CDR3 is TGCAGTGCTAGTGGGGCCTTGGGGGACAGGGCTCTATCTACCTATGGCTACACCTTC. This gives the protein CSASGALGDRALSTYGYTF.

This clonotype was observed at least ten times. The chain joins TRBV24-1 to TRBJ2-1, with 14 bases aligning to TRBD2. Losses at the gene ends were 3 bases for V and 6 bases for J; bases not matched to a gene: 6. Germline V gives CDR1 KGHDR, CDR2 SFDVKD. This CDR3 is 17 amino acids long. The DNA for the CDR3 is TGTGCCACCAGTGATCAATCGACTAGCGGGGGGGCCAATGAGCAGTTCTTC. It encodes CATSDQSTSGGANEQFF.

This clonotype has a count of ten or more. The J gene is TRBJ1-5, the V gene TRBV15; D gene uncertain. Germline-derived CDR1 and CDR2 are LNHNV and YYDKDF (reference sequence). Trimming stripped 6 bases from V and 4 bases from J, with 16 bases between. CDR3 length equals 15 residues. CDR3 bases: TGTGCCACCAGGAAGGAACAGTCGTTGAATCAGCCCCAGCATTTT. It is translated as CATRKEQSLNQPQHF.

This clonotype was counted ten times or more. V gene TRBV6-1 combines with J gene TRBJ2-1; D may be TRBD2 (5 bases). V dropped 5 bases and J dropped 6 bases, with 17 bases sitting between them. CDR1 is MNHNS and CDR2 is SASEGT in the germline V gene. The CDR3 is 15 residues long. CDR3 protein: CASSSGLLGGNEQFF. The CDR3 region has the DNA TGTGCCAGCAGTTCCGGACTCCTCGGCGGCAATGAGCAGTTCTTC.

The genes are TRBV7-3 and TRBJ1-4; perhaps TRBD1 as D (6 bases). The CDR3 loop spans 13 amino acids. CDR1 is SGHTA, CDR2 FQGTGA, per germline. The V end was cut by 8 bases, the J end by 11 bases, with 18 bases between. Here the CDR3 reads CASSRIGGGKLFF. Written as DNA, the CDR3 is TGTGCCAGCTCCCGAATCGGGGGCGGGAAACTGTTTTTT. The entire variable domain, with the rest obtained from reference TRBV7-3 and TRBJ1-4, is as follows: GAGVSQTPSNKVTEKGKYVELRCDPISGHTALYWYRQSLGQGPEFLIYFQGTGAADDSGLPNDRFFAVRPEGSVSTLKIQRTERGDSAVYLCASSRIGGGKLFFGSGTQLSVL.

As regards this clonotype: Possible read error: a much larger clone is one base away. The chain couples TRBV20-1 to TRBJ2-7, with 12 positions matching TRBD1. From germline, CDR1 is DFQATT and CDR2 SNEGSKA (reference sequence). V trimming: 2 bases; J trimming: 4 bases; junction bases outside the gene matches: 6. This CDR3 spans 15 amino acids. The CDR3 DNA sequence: TGCAGTGCTAGAAGAGGGACAGGGGGCTCGTACGAGCAGTACTTC. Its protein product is CSARRGTGGSYEQYF.

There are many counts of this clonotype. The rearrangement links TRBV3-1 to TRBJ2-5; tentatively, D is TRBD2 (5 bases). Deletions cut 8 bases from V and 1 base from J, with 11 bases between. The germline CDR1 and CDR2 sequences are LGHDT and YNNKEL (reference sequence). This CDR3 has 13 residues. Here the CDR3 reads CASGASSQETQYF. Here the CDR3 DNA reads TGTGCCAGCGGCGCTAGCAGCCAAGAGACCCAGTACTTC.

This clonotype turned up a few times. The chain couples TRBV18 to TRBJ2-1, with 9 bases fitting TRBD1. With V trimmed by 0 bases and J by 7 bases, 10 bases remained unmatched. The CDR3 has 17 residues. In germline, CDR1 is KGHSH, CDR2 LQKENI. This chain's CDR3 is CASSPPPGQGIGNEQFF. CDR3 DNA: TGTGCCAGCTCACCACCCCCGGGACAGGGTATAGGGAATGAGCAGTTCTTC.